There are many counts of the clone carrying this T cell receptor (beta chain). The CDR3 sequence is 11 residues long. The V gene's germline CDR1 is MGHRA and CDR2 YSYEKL. V shed 5 bases and J shed 8 bases, with 7 bases lying between them. After constant-region reverse-primer amplification, full-length variable regions underwent semi-nested PCR with Nested Universal Primer A. TCRdb itself ran the 5' RACE reads through MiXCR, one entry per CDR3 protein. The sample includes about 62,000 distinct CDR3 sequences, 30% seen only once; the top ten take around 2.5%. Source material: tumor-infiltrating naive CD4+ T cells sorted from the breast tumor. Subset indicated: naive CD4+ T cells, CD4+CD45RA+CD25-. The clonotype was recovered from a female donor with breast cancer. V usage is TRBV4-1 and J usage is TRBJ1-3; no clear D. The CDR3 sequence: CASSLRDTIYF. The CDR3 coding sequence is TGCGCCAGCAGCTTACGGGACACCATATATTTT.